This T cell receptor beta chain was captured by sequencing in a study of blood T cell repertoires in COVID-19. Authors' methods: Using reference gene primer amplification, nucleated cell counts were estimated. This table comes from immunoSEQ multiplex PCR, and its TCRdb copy is limited to in-frame clones, with some not included. V and J calls and clone size are given by that table; D and trimming were obtained from the DNA. This table has some 520,000 clones, 85% to 90% appearing once. The V end lost 1 base, the J end lost 6 bases, and 7 bases lay between the germline ends. This CDR3 region has 13 residues.

What was sequenced was peripheral blood. The sequence was obtained from a young man with COVID-19, enrolled during active disease. V usage is TRBV5-3 and J usage is TRBJ2-2; possible D gene TRBD1, 5 bases. TRBV5-3 is designated an ORF whose function remains uncertain. The CDR3 region has the DNA TGTGCCAGAAGCTTGATACAGGCCGGGGAGCTGTTTTTT. This encodes CARSLIQAGELFF.